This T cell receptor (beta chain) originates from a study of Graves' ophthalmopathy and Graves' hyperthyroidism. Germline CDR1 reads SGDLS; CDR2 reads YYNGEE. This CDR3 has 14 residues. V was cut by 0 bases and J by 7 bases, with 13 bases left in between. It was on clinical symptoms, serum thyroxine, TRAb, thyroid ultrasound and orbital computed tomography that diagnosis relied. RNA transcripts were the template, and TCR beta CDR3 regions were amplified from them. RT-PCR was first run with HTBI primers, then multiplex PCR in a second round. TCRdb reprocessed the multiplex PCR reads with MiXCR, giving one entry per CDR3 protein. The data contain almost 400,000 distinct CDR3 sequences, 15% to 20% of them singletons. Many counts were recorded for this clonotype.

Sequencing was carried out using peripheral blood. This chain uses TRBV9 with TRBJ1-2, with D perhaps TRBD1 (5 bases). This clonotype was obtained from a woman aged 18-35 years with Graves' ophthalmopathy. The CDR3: CASSVGAGGAGYTF. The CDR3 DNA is TGTGCCAGCAGCGTAGGGGCGGGCGGGGCTGGCTACACCTTC.